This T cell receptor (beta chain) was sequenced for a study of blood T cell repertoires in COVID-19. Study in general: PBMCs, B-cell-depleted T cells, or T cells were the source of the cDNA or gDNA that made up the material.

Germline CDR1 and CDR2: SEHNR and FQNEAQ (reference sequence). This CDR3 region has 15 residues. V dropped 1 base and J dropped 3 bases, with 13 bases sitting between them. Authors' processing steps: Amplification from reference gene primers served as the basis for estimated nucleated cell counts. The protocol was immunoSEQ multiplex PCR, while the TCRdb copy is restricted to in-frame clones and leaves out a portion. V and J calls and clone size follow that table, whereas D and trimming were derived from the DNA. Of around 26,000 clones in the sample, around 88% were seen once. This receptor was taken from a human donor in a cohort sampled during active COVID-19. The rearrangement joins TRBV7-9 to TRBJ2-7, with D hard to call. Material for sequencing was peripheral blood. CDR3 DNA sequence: TGTGCCAGCAGCTTAGTTCGCGGCGGATACTACGAGCAGTACTTC. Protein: CASSLVRGGYYEQYF.